The clone carrying this T cell receptor (beta chain) has a handful of counts. What it recognizes is unknown. This record belongs to a study of T-cell memory formation after mild COVID-19. Study-level information: There were largely donor-specific TCR clusters.

The CDR3 runs to 14 residues. V was trimmed by 4 bases and J by 6 bases, leaving 15 bases between them. Looked up from germline, CDR1 is LGHDT and CDR2 is YNNKEL (reference sequence). Findings of the study overall: Mainly in CM and EM were contracting CD4+ clones; CD8+ were in EMRA.

TCRdb itself ran the 5' RACE reads through MiXCR, one entry per CDR3 protein. Of under 300,000 distinct CDR3 sequences in the sample, approximately 10% were seen once. The TCR was taken from a man in his late teens or twenties who had mild COVID-19 (a few samples of this study predate the infection). Cell type and time point are not known. What was sequenced was PBMCs or a T cell subset sorted from them (not recorded which). The chain joins TRBV3-1 to TRBJ1-2; no definite D call. The CDR3 nucleotides are TGTGCCAGCAGCCCTGGCACCAGAGAGGATGGCTACACCTTC. As protein: CASSPGTREDGYTF.